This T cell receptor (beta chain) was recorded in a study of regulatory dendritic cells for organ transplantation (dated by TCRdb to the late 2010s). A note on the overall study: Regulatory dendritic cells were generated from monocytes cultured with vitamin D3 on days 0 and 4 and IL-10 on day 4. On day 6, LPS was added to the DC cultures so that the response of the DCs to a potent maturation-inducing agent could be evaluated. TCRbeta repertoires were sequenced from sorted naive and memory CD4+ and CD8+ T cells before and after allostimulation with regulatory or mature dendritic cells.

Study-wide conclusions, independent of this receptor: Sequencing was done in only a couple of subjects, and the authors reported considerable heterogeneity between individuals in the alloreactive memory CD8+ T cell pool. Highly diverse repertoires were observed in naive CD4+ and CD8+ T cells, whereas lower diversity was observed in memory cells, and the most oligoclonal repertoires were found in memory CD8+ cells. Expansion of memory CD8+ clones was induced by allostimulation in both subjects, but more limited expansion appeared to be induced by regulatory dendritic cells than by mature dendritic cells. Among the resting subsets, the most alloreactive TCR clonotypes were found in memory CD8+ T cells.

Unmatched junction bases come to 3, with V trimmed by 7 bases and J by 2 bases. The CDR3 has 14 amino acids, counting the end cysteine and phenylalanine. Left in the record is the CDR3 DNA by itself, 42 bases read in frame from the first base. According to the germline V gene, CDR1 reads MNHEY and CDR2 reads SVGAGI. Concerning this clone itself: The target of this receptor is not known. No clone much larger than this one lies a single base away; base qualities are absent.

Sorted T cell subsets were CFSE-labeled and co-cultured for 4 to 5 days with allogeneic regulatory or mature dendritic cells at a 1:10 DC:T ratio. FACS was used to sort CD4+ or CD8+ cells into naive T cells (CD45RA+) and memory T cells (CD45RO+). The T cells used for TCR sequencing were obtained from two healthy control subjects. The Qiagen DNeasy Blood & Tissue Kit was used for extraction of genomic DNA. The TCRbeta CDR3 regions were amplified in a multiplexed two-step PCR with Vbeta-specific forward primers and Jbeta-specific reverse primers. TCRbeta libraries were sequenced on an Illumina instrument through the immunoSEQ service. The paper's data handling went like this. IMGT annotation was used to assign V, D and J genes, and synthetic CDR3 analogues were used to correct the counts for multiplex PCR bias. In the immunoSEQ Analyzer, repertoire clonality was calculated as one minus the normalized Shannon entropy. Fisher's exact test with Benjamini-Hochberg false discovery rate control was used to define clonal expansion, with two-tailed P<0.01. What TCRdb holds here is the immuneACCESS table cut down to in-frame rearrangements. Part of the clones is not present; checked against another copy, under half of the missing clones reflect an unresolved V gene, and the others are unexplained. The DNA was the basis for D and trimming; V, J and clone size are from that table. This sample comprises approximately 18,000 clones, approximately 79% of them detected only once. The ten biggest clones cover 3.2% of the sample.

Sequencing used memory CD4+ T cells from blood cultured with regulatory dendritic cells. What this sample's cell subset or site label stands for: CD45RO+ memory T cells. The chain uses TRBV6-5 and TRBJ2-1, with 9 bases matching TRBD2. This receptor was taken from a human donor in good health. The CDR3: CASMSGGTYNEQFF. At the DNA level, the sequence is TGTGCCAGCATGAGCGGGGGGACCTACAATGAGCAGTTCTTC.